This section outlines one TCR beta chain sequence together with its context. Its antigen remains unknown. Germline V gives CDR1 SEHNR, CDR2 FQNEAQ (reference sequence). V lost 5 bases and J lost 2, with 23 bases in between. The length of the CDR3 is 18 residues. Assay: immunoSEQ multiplex PCR; the TCRdb copy retains only in-frame clones and omits some. The data show 12,000 to 15,000 clones, 80% to 90% seen once. These data belong to a study of monozygotic twins with cystic fibrosis. Whole-study results and caveats: Clonality was generally low (median about 0.0097), higher in the most severe patients. Unrelated CF individuals shared fewer identical clonotypes than monozygotic CF twins.

The source is a boy aged 10-17 years with cystic fibrosis. The sequenced material came from blood. The chain joins TRBV7-9 to TRBJ2-3; tentative D call: TRBD2 (5 bases). The CDR3 spells CASSLPPRLANITDTQYF. CDR3 DNA: TGTGCCAGCAGCCTCCCCCCTCGGCTAGCCAATATCACAGATACGCAGTATTTT.